This T cell receptor beta chain was obtained from a study of metastatic and nonmetastatic thyroid tumors (dated by TCRdb to the early 2020s). At the level of the whole study: For patients with malignant and with benign thyroid disease, the researchers compared repertoires between peripheral blood samples and tumor or nodule tissue samples.

Paper-wide results and their limitations: In both blood and tumor samples, malignant tumors were reported to have significantly higher TCR beta diversity than benign nodules.

Library method: PCR. These reads were obtained on an Illumina HiSeq 4000. High-throughput sequencing was used to profile the TCR beta-chain CDR3 region of each patient. Under the source paper's analysis protocol: A classifier to discriminate distant-metastatic papillary thyroid cancer patients was built from CDR3 differences across clinicopathological groups. To measure repertoire diversity the researchers used the Shannon index, while the Morisita-Horn index served to gauge how similar the tumor and blood repertoires were. The public reads were reanalyzed by TCRdb: fastp trimming at Q25, MiXCR alignment, in-frame beta chains only. V and J calls and clone size were set by TCRdb, not the authors. The sample profile shows around 45,000 clones; roughly 4% of them were found once. Jointly, the top ten make up over 8% of the sample. There are 15 amino acids in the CDR3, from cysteine to phenylalanine inclusive. This entry keeps only the CDR3 DNA: 45 bases, framed from base 1. CDR1 is given as MNHEY and CDR2 as SMNVEV, both from the germline V gene (reference sequence). Trimmed from V: 0 bases; trimmed from J: 4 bases; junction bases lacking a gene match: 5.

No patient had received any treatment before thyroid surgery. Using T-cell receptor beta sequencing, the researchers looked back retrospectively at clinical samples from patients, gathered between the early 2010s and the late 2010s. As a fraction of the sample, this clone is medium-sized (0.01 to 0.1%). Its antigen is still unknown. No much larger clonotype is one base removed from it; base qualities were not supplied. Input material: blood. The clonotype was recovered from a female donor with papillary thyroid cancer or a benign thyroid nodule (not recorded which). Some clones in this sample may be carry-over from other donors' samples. The chain couples TRBV27 to TRBJ1-2; the junction holds 7 bases that match TRBD1. The DNA reads TGTGCCAGCAGTTTATCGCGGACAGGCCTCTATGGCTACACCTTC. Its amino acids are CASSLSRTGLYGYTF.